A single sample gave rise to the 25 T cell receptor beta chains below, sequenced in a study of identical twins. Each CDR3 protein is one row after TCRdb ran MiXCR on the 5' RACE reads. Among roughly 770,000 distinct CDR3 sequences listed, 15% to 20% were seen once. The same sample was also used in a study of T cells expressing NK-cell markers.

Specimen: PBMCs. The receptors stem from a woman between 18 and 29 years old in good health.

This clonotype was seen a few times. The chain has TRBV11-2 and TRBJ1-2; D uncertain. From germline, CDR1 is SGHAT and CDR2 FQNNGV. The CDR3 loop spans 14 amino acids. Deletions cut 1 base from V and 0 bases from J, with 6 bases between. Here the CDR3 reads CASSLAPANYGYTF. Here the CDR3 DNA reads TGTGCCAGCAGCTTAGCACCCGCTAACTATGGCTACACCTTC.

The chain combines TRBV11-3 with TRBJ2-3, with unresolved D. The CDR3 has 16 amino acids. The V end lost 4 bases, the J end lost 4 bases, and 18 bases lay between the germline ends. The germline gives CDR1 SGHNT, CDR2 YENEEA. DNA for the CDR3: TGTGCCAGCAGCTCTCCCCCGGGTAGTATCGCAGATACGCAGTATTTT. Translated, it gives CASSSPPGSIADTQYF.

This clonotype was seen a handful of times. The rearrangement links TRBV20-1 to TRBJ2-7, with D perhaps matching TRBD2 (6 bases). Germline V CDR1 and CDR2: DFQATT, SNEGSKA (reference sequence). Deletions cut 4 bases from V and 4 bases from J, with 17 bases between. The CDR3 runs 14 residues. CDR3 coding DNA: TGCAGTGCTAAATTGCGCCAGGCGGGGTACGAGCAGTACTTC. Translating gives CSAKLRQAGYEQYF.

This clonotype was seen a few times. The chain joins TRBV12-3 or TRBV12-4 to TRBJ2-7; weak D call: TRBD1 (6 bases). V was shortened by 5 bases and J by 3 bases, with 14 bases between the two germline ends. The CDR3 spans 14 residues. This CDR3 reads CASSHRDIYYEQYF. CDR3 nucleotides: TGTGCCAGCAGTCACCGGGACATTTACTACGAGCAGTACTTC.

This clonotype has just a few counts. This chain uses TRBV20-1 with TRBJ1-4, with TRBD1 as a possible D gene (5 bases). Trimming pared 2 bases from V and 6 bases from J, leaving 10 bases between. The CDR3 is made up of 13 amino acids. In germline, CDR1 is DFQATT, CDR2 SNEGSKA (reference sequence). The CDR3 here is CSARRGEDEKLFF. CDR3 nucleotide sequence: TGCAGTGCTAGACGGGGGGAAGATGAAAAACTGTTTTTT.

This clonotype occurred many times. The CDR3 reads CASKWGGYGNQPQHF. As DNA, the CDR3 is TGTGCCAGCAAATGGGGGGGGTACGGCAATCAGCCCCAGCATTTT. The chain is built from TRBV12-3 or TRBV12-4 and TRBJ1-5; D is perhaps TRBD1 (5 bases). The CDR3 contains 15 residues. V lost 7 bases to trimming and J lost 2 bases, with 15 bases between them.

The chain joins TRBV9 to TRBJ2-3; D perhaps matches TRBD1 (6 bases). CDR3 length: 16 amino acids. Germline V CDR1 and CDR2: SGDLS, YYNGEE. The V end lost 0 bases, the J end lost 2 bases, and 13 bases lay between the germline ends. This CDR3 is CASSVVSRGYTDTQYF. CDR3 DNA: TGTGCCAGCAGCGTAGTATCCAGGGGATACACAGATACGCAGTATTTT.

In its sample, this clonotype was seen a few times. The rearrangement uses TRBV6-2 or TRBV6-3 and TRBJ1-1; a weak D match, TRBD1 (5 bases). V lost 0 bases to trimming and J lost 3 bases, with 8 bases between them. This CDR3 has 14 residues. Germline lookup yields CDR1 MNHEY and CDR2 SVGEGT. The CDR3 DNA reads TGTGCCAGCAGTTACTCGGGGGTCGACACTGAAGCTTTCTTT. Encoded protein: CASSYSGVDTEAFF.

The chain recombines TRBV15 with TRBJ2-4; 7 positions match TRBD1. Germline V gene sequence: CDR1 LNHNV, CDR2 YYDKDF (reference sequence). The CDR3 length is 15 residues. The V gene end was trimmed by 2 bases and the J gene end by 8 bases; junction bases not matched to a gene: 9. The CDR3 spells CATSRPRQGKDIQYF. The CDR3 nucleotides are TGTGCCACCAGCAGACCCCGACAGGGTAAGGACATTCAGTACTTC.

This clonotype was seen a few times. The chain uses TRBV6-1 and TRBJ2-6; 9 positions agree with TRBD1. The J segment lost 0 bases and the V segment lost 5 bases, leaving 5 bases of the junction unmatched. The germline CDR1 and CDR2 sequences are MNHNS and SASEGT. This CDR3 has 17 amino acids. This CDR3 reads CASSSPGQGSGANVLTF. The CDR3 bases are TGTGCCAGCAGTAGCCCGGGACAGGGCTCTGGGGCCAACGTCCTGACTTTC.

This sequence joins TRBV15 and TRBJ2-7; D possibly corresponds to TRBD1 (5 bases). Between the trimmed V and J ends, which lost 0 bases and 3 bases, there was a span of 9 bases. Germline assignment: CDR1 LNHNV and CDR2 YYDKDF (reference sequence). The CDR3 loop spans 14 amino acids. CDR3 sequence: CATSRDFQGYEQYF. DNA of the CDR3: TGTGCCACCAGCAGAGATTTTCAGGGCTACGAGCAGTACTTC. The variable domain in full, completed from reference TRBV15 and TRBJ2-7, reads DAMVIQNPRYQVTQFGKPVTLSCSQTLNHNVMYWYQQKSSQAPKLLFHYYDKDFNNEADTPDNFQSRRPNTSFCFLDIRSPGLGDTAMYLCATSRDFQGYEQYFGPGTRLTVT.

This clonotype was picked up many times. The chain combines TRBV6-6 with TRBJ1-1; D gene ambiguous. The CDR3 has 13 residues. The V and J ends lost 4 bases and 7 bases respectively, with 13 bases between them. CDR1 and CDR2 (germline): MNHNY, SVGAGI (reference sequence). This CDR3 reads CASSFGDGFEAFF. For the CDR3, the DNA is TGTGCCAGCAGTTTCGGAGACGGATTTGAAGCTTTCTTT.

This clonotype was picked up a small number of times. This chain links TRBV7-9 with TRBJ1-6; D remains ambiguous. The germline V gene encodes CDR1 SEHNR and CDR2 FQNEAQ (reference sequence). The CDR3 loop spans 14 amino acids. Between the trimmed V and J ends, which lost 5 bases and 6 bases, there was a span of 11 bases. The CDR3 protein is CASSLKWGNSPLHF. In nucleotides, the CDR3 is TGTGCCAGCAGCCTCAAGTGGGGTAATTCACCCCTCCACTTT.

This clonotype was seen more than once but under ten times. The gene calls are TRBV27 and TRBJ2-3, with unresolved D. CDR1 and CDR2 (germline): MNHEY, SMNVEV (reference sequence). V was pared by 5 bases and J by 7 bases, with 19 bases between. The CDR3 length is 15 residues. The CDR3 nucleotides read TGTGCCAGCAGTGTTAACGCCGGGCCCCCAAATACGCAGTATTTT. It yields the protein CASSVNAGPPNTQYF.

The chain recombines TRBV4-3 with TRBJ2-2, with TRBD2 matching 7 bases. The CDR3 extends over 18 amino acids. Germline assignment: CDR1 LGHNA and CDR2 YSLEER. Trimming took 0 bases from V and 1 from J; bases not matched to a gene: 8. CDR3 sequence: CASSQDTFGGWNTGELFF. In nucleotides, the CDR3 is TGCGCCAGCAGCCAAGATACTTTCGGGGGGTGGAACACCGGGGAGCTGTTTTTT.

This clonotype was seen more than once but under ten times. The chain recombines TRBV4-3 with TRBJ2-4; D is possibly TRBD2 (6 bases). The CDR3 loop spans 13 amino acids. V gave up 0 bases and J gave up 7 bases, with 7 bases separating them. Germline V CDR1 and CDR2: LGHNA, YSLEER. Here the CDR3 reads CASSQDRGNIQYF. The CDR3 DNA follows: TGCGCCAGCAGCCAAGATCGGGGGAACATTCAGTACTTC.

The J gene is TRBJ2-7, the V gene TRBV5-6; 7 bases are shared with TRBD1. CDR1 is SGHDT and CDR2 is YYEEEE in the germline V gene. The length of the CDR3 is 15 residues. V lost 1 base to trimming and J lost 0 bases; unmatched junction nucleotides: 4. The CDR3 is CASSLLGQSSYEQYF. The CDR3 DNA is TGTGCCAGCAGCTTGTTGGGACAGAGCTCCTACGAGCAGTACTTC. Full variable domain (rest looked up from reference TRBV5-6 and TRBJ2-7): DAGVTQSPTHLIKTRGQQVTLRCSPKSGHDTVSWYQQALGQGPQFIFQYYEEEERQRGNFPDRFSGHQFPNYSSELNVNALLLGDSALYLCASSLLGQSSYEQYFGPGTRLTVT.

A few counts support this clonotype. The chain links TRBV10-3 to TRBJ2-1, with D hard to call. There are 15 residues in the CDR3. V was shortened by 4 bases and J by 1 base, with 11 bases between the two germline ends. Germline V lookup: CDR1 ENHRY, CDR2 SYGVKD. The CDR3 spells CAISGLSASYNEQFF. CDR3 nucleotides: TGTGCCATCAGTGGACTTTCCGCTTCCTACAATGAGCAGTTCTTC.

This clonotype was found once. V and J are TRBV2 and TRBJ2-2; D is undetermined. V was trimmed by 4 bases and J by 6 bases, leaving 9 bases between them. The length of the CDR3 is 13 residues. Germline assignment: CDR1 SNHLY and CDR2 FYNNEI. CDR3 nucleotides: TGTGCCAGCAGTGTAAACCTAGCCGGGGAGCTGTTTTTT. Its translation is CASSVNLAGELFF.

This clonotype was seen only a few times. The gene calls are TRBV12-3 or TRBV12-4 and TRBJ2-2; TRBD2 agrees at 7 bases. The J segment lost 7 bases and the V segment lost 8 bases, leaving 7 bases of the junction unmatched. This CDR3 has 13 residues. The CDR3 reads CASRGRAVGELFF. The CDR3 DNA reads TGTGCCAGCCGTGGGAGGGCAGTCGGGGAGCTGTTTTTT.

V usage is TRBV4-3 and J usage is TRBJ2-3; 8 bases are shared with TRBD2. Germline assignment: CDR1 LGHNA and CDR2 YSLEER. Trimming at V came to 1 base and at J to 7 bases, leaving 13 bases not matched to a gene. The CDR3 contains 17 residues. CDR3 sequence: CASSQVTSRGRSNTQYF. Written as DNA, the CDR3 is TGCGCCAGCAGCCAAGTAACTAGTCGCGGGAGGTCGAATACGCAGTATTTT.

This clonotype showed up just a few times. The CDR3 nucleotides are TGTGCCAGCAGCAAAGGACAGGGGGGAATGATCCACACAGATACGCAGTATTTT. This encodes CASSKGQGGMIHTDTQYF. This sequence joins TRBV11-1 and TRBJ2-3; TRBD1 agrees at 10 bases. The CDR3 runs to 18 residues. Germline V gives CDR1 SGHAT, CDR2 FQDESV (reference sequence). J gave up 2 bases and V 5 bases, and 13 bases lay outside the gene matches.

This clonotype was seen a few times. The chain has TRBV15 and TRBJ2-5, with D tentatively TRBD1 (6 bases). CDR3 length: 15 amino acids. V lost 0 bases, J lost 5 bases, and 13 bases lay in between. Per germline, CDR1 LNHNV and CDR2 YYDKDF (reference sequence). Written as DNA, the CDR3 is TGTGCCACCAGCAGAGATCTCATGAGGGGGGAGACCCAGTACTTC. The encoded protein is CATSRDLMRGETQYF.

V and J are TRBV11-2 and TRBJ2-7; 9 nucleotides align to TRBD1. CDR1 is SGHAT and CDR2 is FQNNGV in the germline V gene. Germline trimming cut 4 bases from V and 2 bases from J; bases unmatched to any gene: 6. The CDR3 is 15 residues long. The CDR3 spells CASSWGDRAAYEQYF. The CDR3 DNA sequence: TGTGCCAGCAGCTGGGGGGACAGGGCGGCCTACGAGCAGTACTTC.

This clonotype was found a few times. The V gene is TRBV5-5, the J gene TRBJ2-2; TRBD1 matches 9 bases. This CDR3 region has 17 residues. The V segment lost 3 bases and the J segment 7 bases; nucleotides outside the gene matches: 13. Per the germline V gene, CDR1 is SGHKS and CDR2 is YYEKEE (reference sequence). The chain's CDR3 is CASSWGQGATKIGELFF. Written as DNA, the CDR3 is TGTGCCAGCAGCTGGGGACAGGGCGCCACAAAGATCGGGGAGCTGTTTTTT.